This is a list of T cell receptor beta chains from one sample in a study of graft-versus-host responses after intestinal transplantation. Libraries were prepared by immunoSEQ multiplex PCR; TCRdb keeps only in-frame clonotypes and omits some of them. The table records some 1,500 clones, roughly 82% of them present only once. Here the sequenced sample was ileum tissue, taken approximately 540 days after transplant. The receptors derive from a human patient who received an intestinal transplant, so some T cells may come from the graft donor. Both conserved end residues are part of each CDR3. A D gene is named only where the DNA matches it firmly. Clone size is stated in some rows and not others, as once, few, many or a class when expanded.

j_gene: TRBJ2-5; d_gene: TRBD2; v_gene: TRBV2; abundance: -; CDR3nt: TGTGCCAGCAGCGTCAGCGGGAGCTCAGAGACCCAGTACTTC; CDR3aa: CASSVSGSSETQYF
j_gene: TRBJ2-5; d_gene: TRBD2; v_gene: TRBV15; abundance: -; CDR3nt: TGTGCCACCAGCAGAGATGGCACTAGCGGGAGACGTCTGGGGTGGGAGACCCAGTACTTC; CDR3aa: CATSRDGTSGRRLGWETQYF
j_gene: TRBJ2-3; d_gene: -; v_gene: TRBV11-2; abundance: -; CDR3nt: TGTGCCAGTCAAGGGGGGGGACAGGTATCTAATACGCAGTATTTT; CDR3aa: CASQGGGQVSNTQYF
j_gene: TRBJ2-5; d_gene: -; v_gene: TRBV6-1; abundance: -; CDR3nt: TGTGCCATCTCTGGCCGGACAGACTACCAAGAGACCCAGTACTTC; CDR3aa: CAISGRTDYQETQYF
j_gene: TRBJ2-7; d_gene: TRBD1; v_gene: TRBV5-6; abundance: few; CDR3nt: TGTGCCAGCAGCTTGAGGGCAGGGGGACCCTACGAGCAGTACTTC; CDR3aa: CASSLRAGGPYEQYF
j_gene: TRBJ2-1; d_gene: -; v_gene: TRBV27; abundance: -; CDR3nt: TGTGCCAGCAGTCCTTGGGGGATATGGGGCAATGAGCAGTTCTTC; CDR3aa: CASSPWGIWGNEQFF
j_gene: TRBJ2-3; d_gene: -; v_gene: TRBV6-6; abundance: -; CDR3nt: TGTGCCAGCAGTTATGGGGGGAACCCCGATACGCAGTATTTT; CDR3aa: CASSYGGNPDTQYF
j_gene: TRBJ2-3; d_gene: -; v_gene: TRBV7-8; abundance: -; CDR3nt: TGTGCCAGCAGCCCCCATTTAGATACGCAGTATTTT; CDR3aa: CASSPHLDTQYF
j_gene: TRBJ2-7; d_gene: -; v_gene: TRBV6-1; abundance: large; CDR3nt: TGTGCCAGCAGTGAATATGGATACGAGCAGTACTTC; CDR3aa: CASSEYGYEQYF
j_gene: TRBJ2-1; d_gene: TRBD2; v_gene: TRBV7-3; abundance: -; CDR3nt: TGTGCCAGCAGCCCTTCGTCTGCGGGAGGCTACAATGAGCAGTTCTTC; CDR3aa: CASSPSSAGGYNEQFF
j_gene: TRBJ2-1; d_gene: TRBD2; v_gene: TRBV4-2; abundance: -; CDR3nt: TGTGCCAGCAGCCAGGCCACTAGCGTCTCCTACAATGAGCAGTTCTTC; CDR3aa: CASSQATSVSYNEQFF
j_gene: TRBJ1-5; d_gene: -; v_gene: TRBV6-6; abundance: -; CDR3nt: TGTGCCAGCAGTCCGGGGCGCTGGAATCAGCCCCAGCATTTT; CDR3aa: CASSPGRWNQPQHF
j_gene: TRBJ2-5; d_gene: TRBD2; v_gene: TRBV27; abundance: -; CDR3nt: TGTGCCAGCAGTTTTCTAACTAGCGGGTACCAAGAGACCCAGTACTTC; CDR3aa: CASSFLTSGYQETQYF
j_gene: TRBJ2-7; d_gene: -; v_gene: TRBV4-1; abundance: -; CDR3nt: TGCGCCAGCAGCCACGGGGACGGCTCCTACGAGCAGTACTTC; CDR3aa: CASSHGDGSYEQYF
j_gene: TRBJ1-5; d_gene: -; v_gene: TRBV4-3; abundance: -; CDR3nt: TGCGCCAGCAGCCAAGATACGGGGAGCAATCAGCCCCAGCATTTT; CDR3aa: CASSQDTGSNQPQHF
j_gene: TRBJ2-2; d_gene: -; v_gene: TRBV28; abundance: -; CDR3nt: TGTGCCAGCAGTTTAGCCACCGGGGAGCTGTTTTTT; CDR3aa: CASSLATGELFF
j_gene: TRBJ2-5; d_gene: TRBD2; v_gene: TRBV11-1; abundance: -; CDR3nt: TGTGCCAGCAGCTTAGCGTCGGGAGGGGAGACCCAGTACTTC; CDR3aa: CASSLASGGETQYF
j_gene: TRBJ2-7; d_gene: TRBD1; v_gene: TRBV7-9; abundance: -; CDR3nt: TGTGCCAGCAGCTCAACGGACAGGTACGAGCAGTACTTC; CDR3aa: CASSSTDRYEQYF
j_gene: TRBJ2-7; d_gene: -; v_gene: TRBV6-9; abundance: -; CDR3nt: TGTGCCAGCAGTGAAGACCTAAACGCCTACGAGCAGTACTTC; CDR3aa: CASSEDLNAYEQYF
j_gene: TRBJ2-7; d_gene: -; v_gene: TRBV7-3; abundance: -; CDR3nt: TGTGCCAGCAGCCCCGGGTGGGGTTCCACGTACGAGCAGTACTTC; CDR3aa: CASSPGWGSTYEQYF
j_gene: TRBJ1-2; d_gene: -; v_gene: TRBV11-2; abundance: -; CDR3nt: TGTGCCAGCAGCTTCACAACCGACAACAGGGCCGTAAGCTACACCTTC; CDR3aa: CASSFTTDNRAVSYTF
j_gene: TRBJ1-4; d_gene: -; v_gene: TRBV6-4; abundance: -; CDR3nt: TGTGCTTATAAGAGGTGGGGGAGTAATGAAAAACTGTTTTTT; CDR3aa: CAYKRWGSNEKLFF
j_gene: TRBJ2-3; d_gene: TRBD2; v_gene: TRBV2; abundance: -; CDR3nt: TGTGCCAGCATCAGAAGGGTACTAGCGGTGAGCACAGATACGCAGTATTTT; CDR3aa: CASIRRVLAVSTDTQYF
j_gene: TRBJ2-7; d_gene: -; v_gene: TRBV27; abundance: -; CDR3nt: TGTGCCAGCAGCCTCAGGGTGATAGGAAACTCCTACGAGCAGTACTTC; CDR3aa: CASSLRVIGNSYEQYF
j_gene: TRBJ1-2; d_gene: -; v_gene: TRBV2; abundance: -; CDR3nt: TGTGCAACGAGGACATGGTATGGCTACACCTTC; CDR3aa: CATRTWYGYTF
j_gene: TRBJ2-5; d_gene: -; v_gene: TRBV9; abundance: -; CDR3nt: TGTGCCAGCAGCGCTACCGGGACAAGGGAGGCAGAGACCCAGTACTTC; CDR3aa: CASSATGTREAETQYF
j_gene: TRBJ1-1; d_gene: -; v_gene: TRBV29-1; abundance: large; CDR3nt: TGCAGCGTTCTGCACACTGAAGCTTTCTTT; CDR3aa: CSVLHTEAFF
j_gene: TRBJ1-5; d_gene: -; v_gene: TRBV30; abundance: few; CDR3nt: TGTGCCTGGAGTCCACAGGTAGTTGGTCAGCCCCAGCATTTT; CDR3aa: CAWSPQVVGQPQHF
j_gene: TRBJ2-1; d_gene: -; v_gene: TRBV6-1; abundance: few; CDR3nt: TGTGCCACGGGGCACTACAATGAGCAGTTCTTC; CDR3aa: CATGHYNEQFF
j_gene: TRBJ1-5; d_gene: -; v_gene: TRBV19; abundance: -; CDR3nt: TGTGCCAGTACCCTTCAATTCGGGGTTGATCAGCCCCAGCATTTT; CDR3aa: CASTLQFGVDQPQHF
j_gene: TRBJ1-1; d_gene: -; v_gene: TRBV7-3; abundance: -; CDR3nt: TGTGCCAGCAGCCCCGGAGGGGTGAGAGCTTTCTTT; CDR3aa: CASSPGGVRAFF
j_gene: TRBJ2-7; d_gene: TRBD2; v_gene: TRBV27; abundance: -; CDR3nt: TGTGCCAGCAGTACCGGGACTAGCGGACCACCGGGGAAACAGTACTTC; CDR3aa: CASSTGTSGPPGKQYF
j_gene: TRBJ1-3; d_gene: TRBD1; v_gene: TRBV5-1; abundance: -; CDR3nt: TGCGCCAGCAGCTTGGGAGCTTTAACTTGGACAGGGGGGAACACCATATATTTT; CDR3aa: CASSLGALTWTGGNTIYF
j_gene: TRBJ1-5; d_gene: -; v_gene: TRBV6-5; abundance: few; CDR3nt: TGTGCCAGCAGTCCGGGGCGCTGGAATCAGCCCCAGCATTTT; CDR3aa: CASSPGRWNQPQHF
j_gene: TRBJ1-2; d_gene: -; v_gene: TRBV7-2; abundance: -; CDR3nt: TGTGCCAGCAGCTTAGCCTTACAGGCGTTCTATGGCTACACCTTC; CDR3aa: CASSLALQAFYGYTF
j_gene: TRBJ2-3; d_gene: TRBD1; v_gene: TRBV11-3; abundance: -; CDR3nt: TGTGCCAGCAGCTGGGGACAGGGAGGCACAGATACGCAGTATTTT; CDR3aa: CASSWGQGGTDTQYF
j_gene: TRBJ2-5; d_gene: TRBD1; v_gene: TRBV5-1; abundance: -; CDR3nt: TGCGCCAGCAGCGACGGACAGGGCCTCGGAGAGACCCAGTACTTC; CDR3aa: CASSDGQGLGETQYF
j_gene: TRBJ2-7; d_gene: TRBD2; v_gene: TRBV5-1; abundance: -; CDR3nt: TGCGCCAGCAGCATCTCCGGGACTATCTACGAGCAGTACTTC; CDR3aa: CASSISGTIYEQYF
j_gene: TRBJ2-5; d_gene: -; v_gene: TRBV5-6; abundance: -; CDR3nt: TGTGCCAGCAGCTGGGGGCAGGGAAGCGAAGAGACCCAGTACTTC; CDR3aa: CASSWGQGSEETQYF